Sequencing of this TCR beta chain was carried out in a study of blood T cell repertoires in COVID-19. Overall study context: The analysed material was cDNA or gDNA that came from T cells, B-cell-depleted T cells, or PBMCs.

Donors were grouped by their self-reported clinical history. Each recovered donor of Cohort 3 presented with two negative PCRs, clearance, or symptom resolution. Produced via immunoSEQ multiplex PCR; TCRdb's table is partial and in-frame only. The sample shows 200,000 to 250,000 clones, more than 70% of them seen only once. This receptor was identified in a woman aged 45-60 years who had recovered from COVID-19. Sequences were obtained from PBMCs or T cells enriched from blood (not recorded which).

The CDR3 region is CASSLPGQFNEKLFF. CDR3 nucleotide sequence: TGTGCCAGCAGCTTACCGGGACAGTTTAATGAAAAACTGTTTTTT. The rearrangement links TRBV7-9 to TRBJ1-4; TRBD1 agrees at 7 bases. Germline lookup yields CDR1 SEHNR and CDR2 FQNEAQ (reference sequence). The CDR3 spans 15 residues. After removal of 2 bases from V and 4 bases from J, the junction contained 4 bases not matched to a gene.